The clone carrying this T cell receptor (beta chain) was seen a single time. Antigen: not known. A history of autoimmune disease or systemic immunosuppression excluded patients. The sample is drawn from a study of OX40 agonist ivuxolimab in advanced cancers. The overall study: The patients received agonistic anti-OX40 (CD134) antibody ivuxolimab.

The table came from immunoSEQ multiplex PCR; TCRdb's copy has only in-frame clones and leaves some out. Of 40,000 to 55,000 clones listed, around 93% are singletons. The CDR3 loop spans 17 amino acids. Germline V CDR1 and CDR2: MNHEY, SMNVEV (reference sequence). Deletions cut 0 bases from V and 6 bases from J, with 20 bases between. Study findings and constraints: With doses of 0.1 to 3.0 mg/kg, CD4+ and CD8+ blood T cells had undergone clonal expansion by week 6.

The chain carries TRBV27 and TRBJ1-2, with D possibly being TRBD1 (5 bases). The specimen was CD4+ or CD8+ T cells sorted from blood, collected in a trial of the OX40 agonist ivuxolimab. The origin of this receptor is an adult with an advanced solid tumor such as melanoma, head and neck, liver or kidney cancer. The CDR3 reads CASSLSYRRGREDGYTF. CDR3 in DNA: TGTGCCAGCAGTTTATCGTACAGGAGGGGACGGGAGGATGGCTACACCTTC.